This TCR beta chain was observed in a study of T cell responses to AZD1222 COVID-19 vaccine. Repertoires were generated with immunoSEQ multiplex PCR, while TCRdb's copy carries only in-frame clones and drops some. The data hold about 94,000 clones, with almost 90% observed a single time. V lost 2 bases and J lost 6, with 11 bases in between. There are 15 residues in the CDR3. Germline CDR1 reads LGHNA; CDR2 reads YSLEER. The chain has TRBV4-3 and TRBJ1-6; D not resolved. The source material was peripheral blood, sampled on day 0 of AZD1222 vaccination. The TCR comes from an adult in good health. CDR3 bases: TGCGCCAGCAGCCAAATCCGTGGGCTTAATTCACCCCTCCACTTT. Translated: CASSQIRGLNSPLHF.